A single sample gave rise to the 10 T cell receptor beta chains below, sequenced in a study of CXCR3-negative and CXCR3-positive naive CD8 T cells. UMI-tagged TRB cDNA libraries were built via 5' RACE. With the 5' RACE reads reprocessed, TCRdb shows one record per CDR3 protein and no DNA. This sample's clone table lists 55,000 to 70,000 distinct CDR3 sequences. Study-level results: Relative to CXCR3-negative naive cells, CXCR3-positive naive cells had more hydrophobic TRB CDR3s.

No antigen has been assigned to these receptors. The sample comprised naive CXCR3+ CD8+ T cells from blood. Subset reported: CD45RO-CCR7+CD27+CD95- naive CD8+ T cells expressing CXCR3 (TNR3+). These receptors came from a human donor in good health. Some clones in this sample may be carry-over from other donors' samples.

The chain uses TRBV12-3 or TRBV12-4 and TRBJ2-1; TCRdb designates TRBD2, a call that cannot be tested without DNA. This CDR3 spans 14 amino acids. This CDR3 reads CASTSGGASHEQFF.

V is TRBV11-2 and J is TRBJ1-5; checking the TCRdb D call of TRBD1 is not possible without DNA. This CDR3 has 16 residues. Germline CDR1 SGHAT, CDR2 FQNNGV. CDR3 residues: CASSFLQGILDQPQHF. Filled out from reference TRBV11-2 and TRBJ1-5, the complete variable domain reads EAGVAQSPRYKIIEKRQSVAFWCNPISGHATLYWYQQILGQGPKLLIQFQNNGVVDDSQLPKDRFSAERLKGVDSTLKIQPAKLEDSAVYLCASSFLQGILDQPQHFGDGTRLSIL.

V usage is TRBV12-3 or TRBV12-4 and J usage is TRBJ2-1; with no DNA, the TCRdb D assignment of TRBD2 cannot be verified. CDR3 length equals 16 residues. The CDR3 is CASSLQGLAGGNEQFF.

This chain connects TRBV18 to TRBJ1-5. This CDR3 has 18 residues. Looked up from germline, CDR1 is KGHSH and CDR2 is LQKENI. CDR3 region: CASSPLVDKEKSNQPQHF.

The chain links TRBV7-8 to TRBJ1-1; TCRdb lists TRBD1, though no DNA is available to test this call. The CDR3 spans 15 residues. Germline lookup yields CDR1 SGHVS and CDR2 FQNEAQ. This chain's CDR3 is CASSIDRVRVTEAFF.

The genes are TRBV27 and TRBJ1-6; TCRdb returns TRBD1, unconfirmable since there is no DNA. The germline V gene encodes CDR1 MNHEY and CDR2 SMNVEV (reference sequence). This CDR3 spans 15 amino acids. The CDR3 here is CASGPGGYLGSPLHF.

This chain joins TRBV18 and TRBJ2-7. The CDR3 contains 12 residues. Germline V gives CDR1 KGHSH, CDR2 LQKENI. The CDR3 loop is CASSPSDYEQYF. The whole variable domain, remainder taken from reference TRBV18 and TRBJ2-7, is NAGVMQNPRHLVRRRGQEARLRCSPMKGHSHVYWYRQLPEEGLKFMVYLQKENIIDESGMPKERFSAEFPKEGPSILRIQQVVRGDSAAYFCASSPSDYEQYFGPGTRLTVT.

CDR3 sequence: CASSWPPIADEQFF. The V gene is TRBV13, the J gene TRBJ2-1; the TCRdb D gene call, TRBD1, has no DNA to confirm it. The CDR3 length is 14 residues. The germline V gene has CDR1 PRHDT and CDR2 FYEKMQ (reference sequence).

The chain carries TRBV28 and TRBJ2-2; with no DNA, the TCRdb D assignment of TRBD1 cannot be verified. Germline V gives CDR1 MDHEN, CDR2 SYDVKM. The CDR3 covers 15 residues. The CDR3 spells CASTPRAYLPGELFF.

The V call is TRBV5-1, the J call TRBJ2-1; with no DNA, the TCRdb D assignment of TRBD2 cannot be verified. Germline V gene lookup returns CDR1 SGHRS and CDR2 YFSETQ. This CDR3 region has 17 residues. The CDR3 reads CASSPRTSGPSYNEQFF.